Sequencing of this TCR beta chain was carried out in a study of blood T cell repertoires in COVID-19 (dated by TCRdb to the early 2020s). General notes on the study: Samples covering the acute and convalescent phases of COVID-19 were provided by collaborators in the United States, Italy and Spain. The dataset comprised deeply sampled blood TCRbeta repertoires from subjects exposed to, actively infected with, or recovered from COVID-19. Sample metadata almost always included a de-identified subject ID, COVID-19 status, age in years and sex. The repertoires were made available in a free public database intended to serve as a resource for research on the immune response to SARS-CoV-2. The prospective study material was composed of cDNA or gDNA derived from T cells, B-cell-depleted T cells, or PBMCs. The samples were drawn from the first 160 participants of the ongoing ImmuneRACE study and from under 1,500 subjects provided by 6 global collaborators. Where available, HLA class I and class II types were obtained from metadata supplied by the sample provider rather than from assay-based typing.

General findings and caveats noted by the study authors: How much clinical and demographic metadata was included differed by source and by participant, and the metadata was provided uncurated.

Based on the germline V gene, the CDR1 and CDR2 sequences are SGHRS and YFSETQ. The CDR3 sequence holds 15 residues, the cysteine and phenylalanine included. Of the read, only the CDR3 DNA is kept; its 45 bases are in frame from base 1. Cut back by 2 bases and 6 bases, the V and J ends lie 15 bases apart. Whole blood was collected in K2EDTA tubes by collaborating institutions according to the institutions' own protocols. For TCRbeta analysis, collaborators shipped samples as frozen whole blood, isolated PBMCs, or DNA extracted from either of those sample types. TCRbeta CDR3 regions were amplified from genomic DNA using the immunoSEQ Assay, a bias-controlled multiplex PCR. In the original analysis: Within the assay, amplification of reference gene primers was used to estimate how many nucleated cells each sample contained. Sequence reads were collapsed and filtered to measure the absolute abundance of every unique TCRbeta CDR3 rearrangement. Productive Simpson clonality was computed per sample as the square root of Simpson's diversity index over productive rearrangements. In its TCRdb copy, this immuneACCESS table keeps in-frame sequences only and misses some clones. Where compared with another copy, unresolved V genes explain less than half of these, and the others have no known cause. V, J and clone size derive from that table, while D and trimming were established from the DNA sequence. The sample has 150,000 to 200,000 clones on record, more than 85% of them singletons. The top ten hold roughly 2% of the sample.

As concerns this clone: Its antigen remains unidentified. Base qualities are not recorded, but no much larger clone differs from it by a single base.

This sequence uses TRBV5-1 and TRBJ2-4, with TRBD2 perhaps the D gene, on 6 matching bases. The sequence derives from a man between 65 and 80 years old with active or convalescent COVID-19. Sequenced: peripheral blood. The DNA reads as follows: TGCGCCAGCAGCTTATCGGATGGGAGGATAAACATTCAGTACTTC. This codes for CASSLSDGRINIQYF.